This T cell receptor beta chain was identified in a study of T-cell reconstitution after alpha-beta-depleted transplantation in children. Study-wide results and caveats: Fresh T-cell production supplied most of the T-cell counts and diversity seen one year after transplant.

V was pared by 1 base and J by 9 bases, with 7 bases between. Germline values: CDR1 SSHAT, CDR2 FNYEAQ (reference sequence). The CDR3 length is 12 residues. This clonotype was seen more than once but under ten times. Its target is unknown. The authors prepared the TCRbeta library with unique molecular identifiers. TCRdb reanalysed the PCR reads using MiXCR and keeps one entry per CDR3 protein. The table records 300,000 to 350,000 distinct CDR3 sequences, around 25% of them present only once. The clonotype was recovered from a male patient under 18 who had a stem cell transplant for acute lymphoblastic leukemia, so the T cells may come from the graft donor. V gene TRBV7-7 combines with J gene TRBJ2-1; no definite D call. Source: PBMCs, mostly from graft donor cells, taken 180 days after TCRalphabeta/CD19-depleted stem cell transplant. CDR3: CASSLGVREQFF. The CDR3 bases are TGTGCCAGCAGCTTAGGAGTCCGTGAGCAGTTCTTC.